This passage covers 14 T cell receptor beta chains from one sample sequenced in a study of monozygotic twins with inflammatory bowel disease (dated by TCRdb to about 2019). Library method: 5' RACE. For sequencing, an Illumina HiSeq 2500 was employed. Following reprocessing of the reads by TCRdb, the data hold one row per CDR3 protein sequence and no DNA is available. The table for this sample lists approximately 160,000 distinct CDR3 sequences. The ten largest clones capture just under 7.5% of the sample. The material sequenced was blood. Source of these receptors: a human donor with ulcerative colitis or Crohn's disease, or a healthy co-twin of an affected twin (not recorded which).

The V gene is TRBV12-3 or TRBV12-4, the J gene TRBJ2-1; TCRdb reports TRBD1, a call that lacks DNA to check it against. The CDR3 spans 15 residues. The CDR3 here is CASSPNTGGGNEQFF.

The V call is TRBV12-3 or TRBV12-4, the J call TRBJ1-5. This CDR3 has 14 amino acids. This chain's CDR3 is CASSLEVRNQPQHF.

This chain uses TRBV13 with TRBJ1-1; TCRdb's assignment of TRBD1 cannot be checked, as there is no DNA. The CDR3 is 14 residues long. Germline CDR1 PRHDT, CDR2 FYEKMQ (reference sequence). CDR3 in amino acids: CASSLAGVYTEAFF.

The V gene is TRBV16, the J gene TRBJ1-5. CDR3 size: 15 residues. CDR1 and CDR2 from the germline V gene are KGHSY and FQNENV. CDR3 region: CASSQSWRGDQPQHF.

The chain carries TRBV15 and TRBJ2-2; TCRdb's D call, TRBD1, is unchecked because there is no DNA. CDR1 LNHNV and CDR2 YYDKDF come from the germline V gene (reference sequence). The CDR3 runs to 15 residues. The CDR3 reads CATSRDKGFTGELFF. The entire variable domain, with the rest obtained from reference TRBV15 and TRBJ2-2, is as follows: DAMVIQNPRYQVTQFGKPVTLSCSQTLNHNVMYWYQQKSSQAPKLLFHYYDKDFNNEADTPDNFQSRRPNTSFCFLDIRSPGLGDTAMYLCATSRDKGFTGELFFGEGSRLTVL.

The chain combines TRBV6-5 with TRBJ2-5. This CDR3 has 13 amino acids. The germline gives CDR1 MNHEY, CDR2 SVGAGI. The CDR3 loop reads CASRASRVETQYF.

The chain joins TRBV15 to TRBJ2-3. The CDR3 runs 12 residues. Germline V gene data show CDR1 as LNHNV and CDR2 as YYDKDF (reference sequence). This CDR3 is CATSRGADTQYF.

This chain's CDR3 is CASSLRRGSEQYF. V is TRBV5-1 and J is TRBJ2-7; as DNA is missing, the TRBD2 call by TCRdb cannot be tested. Germline V lookup: CDR1 SGHRS, CDR2 YFSETQ. The CDR3 runs 13 residues.

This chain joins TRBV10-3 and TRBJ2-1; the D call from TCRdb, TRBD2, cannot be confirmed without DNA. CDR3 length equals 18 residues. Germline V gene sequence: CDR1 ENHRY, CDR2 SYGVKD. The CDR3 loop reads CAISAGTSGTSSYNEQFF.

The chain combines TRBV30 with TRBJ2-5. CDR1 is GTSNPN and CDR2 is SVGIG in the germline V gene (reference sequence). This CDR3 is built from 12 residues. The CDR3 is CAWSVLGETQYF.

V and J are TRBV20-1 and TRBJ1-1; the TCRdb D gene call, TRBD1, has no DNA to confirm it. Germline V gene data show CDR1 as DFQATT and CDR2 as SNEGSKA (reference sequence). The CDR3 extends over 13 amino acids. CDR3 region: CSATGQGNTEAFF.

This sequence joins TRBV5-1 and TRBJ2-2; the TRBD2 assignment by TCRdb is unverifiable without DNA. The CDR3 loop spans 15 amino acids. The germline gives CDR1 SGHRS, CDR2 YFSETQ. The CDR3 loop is CASSTRTSGTGELFF.

CDR3 sequence: CASSTLTGAVAYGYTF. The gene calls are TRBV5-4 and TRBJ1-2; as DNA is missing, the TRBD1 call by TCRdb cannot be tested. This CDR3 comprises 16 residues. Looked up from germline, CDR1 is SGHNT and CDR2 is YYREEE (reference sequence).

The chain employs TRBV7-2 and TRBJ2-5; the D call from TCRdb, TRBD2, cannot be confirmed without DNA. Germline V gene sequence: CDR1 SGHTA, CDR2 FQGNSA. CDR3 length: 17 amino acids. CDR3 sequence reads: CASSLAGGSPQLETQYF.